The T cell receptor beta chain under discussion was sequenced for a study of somatic mutations in cytotoxic T cells in rheumatoid arthritis. Study summary: Flow-sorting brought some V beta antibody-stained T-cell populations to nearly 100% purity, V beta1+ cells sequenced for TCRB among them.

In the source study's methods: Patient CD8+ clones above 1% seldom matched published virus-specific TCRB sequences. Using immunoSEQ multiplex PCR, the repertoire was profiled, and TCRdb retains in-frame clones only, with some absent. V, J and clone size are those of that table, while D and trimming were read from the DNA. The sample contains roughly 20,000 clones, roughly 65% of which appear only once. Study observations and caveats: The study found that the largest CD8+ clone exceeded 20% of CD8+ cells in about an eighth of the roughly 60 patients. With advancing age, CD8+ clonality climbed in rheumatoid arthritis patients but did not rise in healthy controls.

In the case of this clone: The target antigen is unknown.

Germline V CDR1 and CDR2: PRHDT, FYEKMQ (reference sequence). V gave up 3 bases and J gave up 8 bases, with 13 bases separating them. This CDR3 is 14 amino acids long. This TCR derives from an adult with rheumatoid arthritis. This chain links TRBV13 with TRBJ1-4; D is possibly TRBD1 (5 bases). The sample consisted of CD8+ T cells sorted from blood. The CDR3 nucleotides read TGTGCCAGCAGCTTCCGTGGGGGGGAAGAAAAACTGTTTTTT. Protein: CASSFRGGEEKLFF.